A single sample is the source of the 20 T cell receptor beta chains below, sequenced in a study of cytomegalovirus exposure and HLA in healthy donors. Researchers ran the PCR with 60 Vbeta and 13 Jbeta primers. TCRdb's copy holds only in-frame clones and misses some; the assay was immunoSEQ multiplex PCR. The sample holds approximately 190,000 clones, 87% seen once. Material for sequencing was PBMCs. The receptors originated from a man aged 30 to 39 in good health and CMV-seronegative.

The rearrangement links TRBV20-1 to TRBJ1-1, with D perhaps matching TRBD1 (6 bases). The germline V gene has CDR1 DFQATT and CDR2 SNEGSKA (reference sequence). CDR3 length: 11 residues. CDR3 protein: CSLQGDTEAFF. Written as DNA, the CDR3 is TGCAGCTTACAGGGAGACACTGAAGCTTTCTTT.

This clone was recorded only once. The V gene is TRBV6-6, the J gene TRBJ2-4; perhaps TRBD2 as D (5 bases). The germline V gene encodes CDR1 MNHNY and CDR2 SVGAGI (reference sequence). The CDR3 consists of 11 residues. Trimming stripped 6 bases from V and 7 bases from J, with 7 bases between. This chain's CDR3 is CASRRANIQYF. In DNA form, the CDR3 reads TGTGCCAGCAGGAGGGCCAACATTCAGTACTTC.

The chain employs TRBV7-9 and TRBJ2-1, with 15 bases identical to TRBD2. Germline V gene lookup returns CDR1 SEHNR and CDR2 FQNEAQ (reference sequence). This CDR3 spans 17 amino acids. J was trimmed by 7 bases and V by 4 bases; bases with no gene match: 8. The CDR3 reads CASSSNYGTSGRNEQFF. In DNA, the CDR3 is TGTGCCAGCAGCTCGAATTACGGGACTAGCGGGAGGAATGAGCAGTTCTTC.

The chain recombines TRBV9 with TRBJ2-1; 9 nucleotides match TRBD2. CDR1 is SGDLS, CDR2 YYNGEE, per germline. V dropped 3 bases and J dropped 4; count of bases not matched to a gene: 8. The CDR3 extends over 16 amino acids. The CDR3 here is CASSARLAGGYNEQFF. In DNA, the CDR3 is TGTGCCAGCAGCGCGAGGTTGGCGGGGGGGTACAATGAGCAGTTCTTC. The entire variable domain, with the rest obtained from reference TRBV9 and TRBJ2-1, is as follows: DSGVTQTPKHLITATGQRVTLRCSPRSGDLSVYWYQQSLDQGLQFLIQYYNGEERAKGNILERFSAQQFPDLHSELNLSSLELGDSALYFCASSARLAGGYNEQFFGPGTRLTVL.

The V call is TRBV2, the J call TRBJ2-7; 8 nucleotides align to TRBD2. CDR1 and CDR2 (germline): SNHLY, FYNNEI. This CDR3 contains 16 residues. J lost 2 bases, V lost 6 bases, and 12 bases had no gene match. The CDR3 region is CASRYIAGLTPYEQYF. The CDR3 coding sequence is TGTGCCAGCAGATATATAGCGGGGCTGACCCCCTACGAGCAGTACTTC.

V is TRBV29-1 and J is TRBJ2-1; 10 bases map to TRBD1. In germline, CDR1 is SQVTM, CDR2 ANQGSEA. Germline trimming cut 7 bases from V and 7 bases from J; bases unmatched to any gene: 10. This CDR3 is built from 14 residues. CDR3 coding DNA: TGCAGCGCTCCGGGACAGGGGCGCCCGAATGAGCAGTTCTTC. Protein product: CSAPGQGRPNEQFF.

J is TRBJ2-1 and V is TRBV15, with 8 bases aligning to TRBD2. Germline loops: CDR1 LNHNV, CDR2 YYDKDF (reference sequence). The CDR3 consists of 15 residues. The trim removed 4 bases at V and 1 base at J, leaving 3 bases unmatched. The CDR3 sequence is CATSKSGSSYNEQFF. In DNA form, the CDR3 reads TGTGCCACCAGCAAAAGCGGGAGTTCCTACAATGAGCAGTTCTTC.

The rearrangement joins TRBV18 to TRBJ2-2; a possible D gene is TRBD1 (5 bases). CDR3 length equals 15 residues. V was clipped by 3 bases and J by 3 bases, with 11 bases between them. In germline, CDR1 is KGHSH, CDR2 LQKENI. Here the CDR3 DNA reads TGTGCCAGCTCACCGGGGCAGAGATACACCGGGGAGCTGTTTTTT. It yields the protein CASSPGQRYTGELFF. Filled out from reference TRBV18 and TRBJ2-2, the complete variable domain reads NAGVMQNPRHLVRRRGQEARLRCSPMKGHSHVYWYRQLPEEGLKFMVYLQKENIIDESGMPKERFSAEFPKEGPSILRIQQVVRGDSAAYFCASSPGQRYTGELFFGEGSRLTVL.

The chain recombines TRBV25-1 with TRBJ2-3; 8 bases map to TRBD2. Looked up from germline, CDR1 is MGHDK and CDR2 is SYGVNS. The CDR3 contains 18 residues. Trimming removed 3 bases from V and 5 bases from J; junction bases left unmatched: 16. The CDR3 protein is CASSDPVLAAWGGDTQYF. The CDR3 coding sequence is TGTGCCAGCAGTGATCCCGTACTAGCGGCATGGGGGGGAGATACGCAGTATTTT. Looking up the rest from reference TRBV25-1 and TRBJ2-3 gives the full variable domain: EADIYQTPRYLVIGTGKKITLECSQTMGHDKMYWYQQDPGMELHLIHYSYGVNSTEKGDLSSESTVSRIRTEHFPLTLESARPSHTSQYLCASSDPVLAAWGGDTQYFGPGTRLTVL.

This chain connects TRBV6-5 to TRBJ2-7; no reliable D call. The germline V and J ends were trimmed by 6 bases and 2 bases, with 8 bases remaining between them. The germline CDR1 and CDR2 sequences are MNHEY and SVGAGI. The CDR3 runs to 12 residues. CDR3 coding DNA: TGTGCCAGCAGCCCTGAGCCCTACGAGCAGTACTTC. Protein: CASSPEPYEQYF.

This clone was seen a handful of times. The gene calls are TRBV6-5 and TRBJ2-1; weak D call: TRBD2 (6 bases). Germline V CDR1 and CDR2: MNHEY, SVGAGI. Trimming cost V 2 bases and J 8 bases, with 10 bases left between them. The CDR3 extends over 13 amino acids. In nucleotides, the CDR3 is TGTGCCAGCAGTTACAATAGCGGCGATGAGCAGTTCTTC. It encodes CASSYNSGDEQFF.

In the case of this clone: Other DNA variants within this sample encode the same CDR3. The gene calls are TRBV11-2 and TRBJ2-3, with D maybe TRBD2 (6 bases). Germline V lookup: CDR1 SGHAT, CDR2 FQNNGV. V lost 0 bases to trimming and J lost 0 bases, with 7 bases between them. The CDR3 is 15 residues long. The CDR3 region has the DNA TGTGCCAGCAGCTTAGACCGGGGGAGCACAGATACGCAGTATTTT. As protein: CASSLDRGSTDTQYF.

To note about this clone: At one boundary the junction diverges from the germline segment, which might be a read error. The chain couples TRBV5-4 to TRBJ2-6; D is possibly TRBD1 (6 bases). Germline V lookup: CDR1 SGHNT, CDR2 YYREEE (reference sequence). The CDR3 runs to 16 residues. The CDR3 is CASSTGQSSGANGLTF. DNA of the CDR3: TGTGCCAGCAGCACAGGACAGAGCTCTGGGGCCAACGGCCTGACTTTC.

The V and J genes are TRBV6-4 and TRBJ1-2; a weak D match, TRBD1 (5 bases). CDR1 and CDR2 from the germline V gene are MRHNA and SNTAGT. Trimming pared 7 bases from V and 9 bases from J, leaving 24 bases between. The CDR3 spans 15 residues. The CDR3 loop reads CASNNTVGRQPSYTF. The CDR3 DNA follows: TGTGCCAGCAATAACACAGTGGGGCGACAGCCTAGCTACACCTTC.

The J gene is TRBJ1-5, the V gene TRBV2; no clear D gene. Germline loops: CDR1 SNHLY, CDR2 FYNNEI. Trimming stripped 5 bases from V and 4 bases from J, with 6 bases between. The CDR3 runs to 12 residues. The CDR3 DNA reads TGTGCCAGCAGTCGAGAAAATCAGCCCCAGCATTTT. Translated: CASSRENQPQHF.

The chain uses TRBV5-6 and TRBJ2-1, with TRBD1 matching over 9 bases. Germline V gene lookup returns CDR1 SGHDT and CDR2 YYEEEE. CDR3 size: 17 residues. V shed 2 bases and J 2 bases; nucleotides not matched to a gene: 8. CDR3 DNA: TGTGCCAGCAGCTTTGACGACAGACAGGGGGCCTACAATGAGCAGTTCTTC. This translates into CASSFDDRQGAYNEQFF.

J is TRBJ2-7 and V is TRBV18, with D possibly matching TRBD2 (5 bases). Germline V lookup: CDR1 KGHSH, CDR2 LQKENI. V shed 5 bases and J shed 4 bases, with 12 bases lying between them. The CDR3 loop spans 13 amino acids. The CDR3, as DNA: TGTGCCAGCTCATCGACAAGCGGTTACGAGCAGTACTTC. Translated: CASSSTSGYEQYF.

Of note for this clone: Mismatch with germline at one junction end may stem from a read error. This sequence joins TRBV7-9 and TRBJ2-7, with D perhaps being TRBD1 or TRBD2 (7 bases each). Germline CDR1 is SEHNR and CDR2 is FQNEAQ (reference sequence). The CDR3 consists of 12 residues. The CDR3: CSSGTAPYEQYF. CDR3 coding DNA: TGTTCCAGCGGGACAGCTCCCTACGAGCAGTACTTC.

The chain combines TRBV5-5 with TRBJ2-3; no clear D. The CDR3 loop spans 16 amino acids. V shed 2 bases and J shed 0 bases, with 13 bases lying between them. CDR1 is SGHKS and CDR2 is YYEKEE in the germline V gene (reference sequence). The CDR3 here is CASSFRRSTSTDTQYF. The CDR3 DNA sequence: TGTGCCAGCAGCTTTCGGCGGTCAACTAGCACAGATACGCAGTATTTT.

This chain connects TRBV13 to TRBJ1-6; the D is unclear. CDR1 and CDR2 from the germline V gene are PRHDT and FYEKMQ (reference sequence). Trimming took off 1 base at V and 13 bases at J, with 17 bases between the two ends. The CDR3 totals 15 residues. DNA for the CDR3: TGTGCCAGCAGCTTAGAAGGCCCCCCGGGAAGGCCCCTCCACTTT. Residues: CASSLEGPPGRPLHF.